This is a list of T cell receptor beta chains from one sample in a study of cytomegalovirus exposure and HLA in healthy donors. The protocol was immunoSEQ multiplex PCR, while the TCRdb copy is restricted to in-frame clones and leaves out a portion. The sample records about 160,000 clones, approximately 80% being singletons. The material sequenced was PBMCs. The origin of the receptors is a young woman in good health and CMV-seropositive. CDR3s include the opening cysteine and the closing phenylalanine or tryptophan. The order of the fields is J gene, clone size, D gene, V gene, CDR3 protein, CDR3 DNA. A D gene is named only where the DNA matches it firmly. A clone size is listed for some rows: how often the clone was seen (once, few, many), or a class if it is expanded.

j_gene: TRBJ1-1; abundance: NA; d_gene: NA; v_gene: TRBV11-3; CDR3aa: CASSRFQGAEAFF; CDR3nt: TGTGCCAGCAGCCGATTTCAGGGCGCTGAAGCTTTCTTT
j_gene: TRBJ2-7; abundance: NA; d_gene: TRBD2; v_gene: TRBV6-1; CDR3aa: CASSPGGSSYEQYF; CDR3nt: TGTGCCAGCAGCCCTGGCGGGAGCTCCTACGAGCAGTACTTC
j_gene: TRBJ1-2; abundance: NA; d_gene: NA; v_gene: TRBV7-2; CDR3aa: CASSPYLGPGYTF; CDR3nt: TGTGCCAGCAGCCCTTATTTGGGCCCTGGCTACACCTTC
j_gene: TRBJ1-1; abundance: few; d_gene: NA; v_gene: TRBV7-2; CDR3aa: CASSLIGGVNTEAFF; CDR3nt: TGTGCCAGCAGCTTAATCGGCGGAGTGAACACTGAAGCTTTCTTT
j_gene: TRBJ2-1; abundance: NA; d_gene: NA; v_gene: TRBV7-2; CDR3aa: CASSLTGYHNEQFF; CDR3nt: TGTGCCAGCAGCTTGACTGGATACCACAATGAGCAGTTCTTC
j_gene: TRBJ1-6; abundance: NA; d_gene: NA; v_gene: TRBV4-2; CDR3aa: CASSQDRSRDSPLHF; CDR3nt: TGTGCCAGCAGCCAAGATCGGAGCAGGGATTCACCCCTCCACTTT
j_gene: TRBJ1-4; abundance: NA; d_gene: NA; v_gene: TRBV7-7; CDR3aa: CASSLDWRDEKLFF; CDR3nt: TGTGCCAGCAGCTTGGACTGGAGGGATGAAAAACTGTTTTTT
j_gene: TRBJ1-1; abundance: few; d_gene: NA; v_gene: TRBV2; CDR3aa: CASLSTGTEAFF; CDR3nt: TGTGCCAGCCTGTCCACGGGCACTGAAGCTTTCTTT
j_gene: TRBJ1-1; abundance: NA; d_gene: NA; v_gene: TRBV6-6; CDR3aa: CASSYSTGLAKAFF; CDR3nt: TGTGCCAGCAGTTACTCTACAGGGCTGGCGAAAGCTTTCTTT
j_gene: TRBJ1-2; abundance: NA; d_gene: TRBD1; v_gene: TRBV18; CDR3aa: CASSPGQGSYGYTF; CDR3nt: TGTGCCAGCTCACCAGGACAGGGAAGTTATGGCTACACCTTC
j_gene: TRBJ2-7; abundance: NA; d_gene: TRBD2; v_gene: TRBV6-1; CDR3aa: CASNERGYEQYF; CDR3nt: TGTGCCAGCAATGAGCGGGGCTACGAGCAGTACTTC
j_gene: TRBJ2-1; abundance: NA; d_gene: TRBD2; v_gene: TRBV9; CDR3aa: CASSTRPGGGPYNEQFF; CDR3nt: TGTGCCAGCAGCACACGCCCCGGGGGGGGACCGTACAATGAGCAGTTCTTC
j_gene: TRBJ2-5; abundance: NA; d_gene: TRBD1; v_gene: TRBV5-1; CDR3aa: CASSLFLGGGETQYF; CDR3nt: TGCGCCAGCAGCTTGTTTTTAGGGGGCGGTGAGACCCAGTACTTC
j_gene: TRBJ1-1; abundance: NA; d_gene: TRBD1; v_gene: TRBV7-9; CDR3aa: CASSPTGTGEAFF; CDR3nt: TGTGCCAGCAGCCCAACAGGGACAGGTGAAGCTTTCTTT
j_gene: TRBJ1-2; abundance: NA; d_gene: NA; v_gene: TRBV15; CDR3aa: CATSRDLDRFYGYTF; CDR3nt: TGTGCCACCAGCAGAGACCTCGACAGGTTCTATGGCTACACCTTC
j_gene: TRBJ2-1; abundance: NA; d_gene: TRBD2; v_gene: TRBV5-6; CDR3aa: CASSPPPGGSYNEQFF; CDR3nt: TGTGCCAGCAGCCCTCCACCGGGAGGCTCCTACAATGAGCAGTTCTTC
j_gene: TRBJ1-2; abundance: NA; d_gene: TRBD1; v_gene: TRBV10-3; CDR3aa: CAIKGTTGAFYGYTF; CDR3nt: TGTGCCATCAAAGGGACCACAGGGGCTTTCTATGGCTACACCTTC
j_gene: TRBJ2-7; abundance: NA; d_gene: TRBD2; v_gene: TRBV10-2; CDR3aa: CATAGRGYEQYF; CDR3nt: TGCGCCACCGCTGGGAGGGGCTACGAGCAGTACTTC
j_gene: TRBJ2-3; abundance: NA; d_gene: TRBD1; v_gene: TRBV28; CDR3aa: CASSFLTDRVLTDTQYF; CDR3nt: TGTGCCAGCAGTTTCCTTACGGACAGGGTGTTGACAGATACGCAGTATTTT
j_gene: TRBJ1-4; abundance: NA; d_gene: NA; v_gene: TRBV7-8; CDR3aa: CASSLAPVLNEKLFF; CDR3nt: TGTGCCAGCAGCTTAGCGCCAGTCCTTAATGAAAAACTGTTTTTT
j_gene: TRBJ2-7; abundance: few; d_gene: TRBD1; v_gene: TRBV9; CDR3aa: CASSAGQINYEQYF; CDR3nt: TGTGCCAGCAGCGCGGGACAGATTAACTACGAGCAGTACTTC
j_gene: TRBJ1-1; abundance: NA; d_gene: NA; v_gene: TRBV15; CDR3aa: CATSRGRTVTSSEAFF; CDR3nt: TGTGCCACCAGCAGAGGGAGGACGGTGACATCTTCTGAAGCTTTCTTT
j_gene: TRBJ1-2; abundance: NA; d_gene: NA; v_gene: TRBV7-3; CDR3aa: CASSSLGGYGYTF; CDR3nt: TGTGCCAGCAGCTCCCTGGGGGGTTATGGCTACACCTTC
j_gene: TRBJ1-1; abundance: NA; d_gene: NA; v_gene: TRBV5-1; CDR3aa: CASSFIGGNTEAFF; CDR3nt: TGCGCCAGCAGCTTTATCGGGGGTAACACTGAAGCTTTCTTT
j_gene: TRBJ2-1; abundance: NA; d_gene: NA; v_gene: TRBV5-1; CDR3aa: CASSLAAGAHNEQFF; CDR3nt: TGCGCCAGCAGCTTGGCGGCAGGGGCCCACAATGAGCAGTTCTTC
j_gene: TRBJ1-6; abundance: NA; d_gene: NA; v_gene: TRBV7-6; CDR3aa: CASSNGPQGYSPLHF; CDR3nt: TGTGCCAGCAGCAACGGACCGCAGGGGTATTCACCCCTCCACTTT
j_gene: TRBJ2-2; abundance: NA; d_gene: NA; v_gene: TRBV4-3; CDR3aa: CASSQDGLSDRNTGELFF; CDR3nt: TGCGCCAGCAGCCAAGATGGTCTTAGCGACCGGAACACCGGGGAGCTGTTTTTT
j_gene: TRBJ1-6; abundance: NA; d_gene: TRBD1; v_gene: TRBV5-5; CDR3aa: CASSRTGGVNNSPLHF; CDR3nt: TGTGCCAGCAGCCGCACAGGGGGGGTCAATAATTCACCCCTCCACTTT
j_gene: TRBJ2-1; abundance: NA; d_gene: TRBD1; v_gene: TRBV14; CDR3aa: CASSRGQGTYDEQFF; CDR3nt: TGTGCCAGCAGCCGCGGACAGGGGACGTACGATGAGCAGTTCTTC
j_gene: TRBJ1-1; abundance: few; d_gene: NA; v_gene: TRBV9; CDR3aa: CASSVGAANTEAFF; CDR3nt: TGTGCCAGCAGCGTAGGGGCAGCGAACACTGAAGCTTTCTTT
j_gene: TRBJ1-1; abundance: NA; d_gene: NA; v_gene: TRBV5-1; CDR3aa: CASSLGQTEAFF; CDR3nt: TGCGCCAGCAGCTTGGGACAGACTGAAGCTTTCTTT
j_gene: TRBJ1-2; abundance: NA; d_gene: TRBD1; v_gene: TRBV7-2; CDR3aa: CAGSPYSQGAYDGYTF; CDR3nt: TGTGCCGGCAGCCCATACTCTCAGGGGGCGTATGATGGCTACACCTTC
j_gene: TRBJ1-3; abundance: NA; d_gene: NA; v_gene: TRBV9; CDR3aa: CASSVGATVEGFSGNTIYF; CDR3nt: TGTGCCAGCAGCGTCGGAGCCACGGTGGAGGGATTCTCTGGAAACACCATATATTTT
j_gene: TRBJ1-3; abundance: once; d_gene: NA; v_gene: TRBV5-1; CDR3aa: CASSFQGPGNTIYF; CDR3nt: TGCGCCAGCAGCTTTCAGGGGCCTGGAAACACCATATATTTT
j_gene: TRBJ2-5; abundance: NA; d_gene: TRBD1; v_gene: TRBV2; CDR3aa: CASATGQFRETQYF; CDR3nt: TGTGCCAGCGCAACGGGACAGTTCCGGGAGACCCAGTACTTC
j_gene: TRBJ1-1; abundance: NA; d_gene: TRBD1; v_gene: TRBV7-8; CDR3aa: CASSPGQGAYTEAFF; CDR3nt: TGTGCCAGCAGCCCGGGACAGGGGGCTTACACTGAAGCTTTCTTT
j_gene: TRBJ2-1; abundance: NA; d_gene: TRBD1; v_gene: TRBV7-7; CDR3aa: CASRRRDRGFDSSYNEQFF; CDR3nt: TGTGCCAGCAGAAGACGGGACAGGGGTTTTGATAGCTCCTACAATGAGCAGTTCTTC
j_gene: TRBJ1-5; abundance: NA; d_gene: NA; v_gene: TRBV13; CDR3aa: CASSSGRESEQPQHF; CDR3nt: TGTGCCAGCAGCTCCGGACGGGAGTCAGAGCAGCCCCAGCATTTT
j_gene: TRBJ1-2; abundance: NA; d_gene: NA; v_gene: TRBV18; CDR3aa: CASSPQEFGYTF; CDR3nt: TGTGCCAGCTCACCACAGGAGTTCGGCTACACCTTC
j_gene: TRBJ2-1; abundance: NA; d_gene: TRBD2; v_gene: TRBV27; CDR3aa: CASRRGRAGGYNEQFF; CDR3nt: TGTGCCAGCAGGCGAGGGAGAGCGGGGGGTTACAATGAGCAGTTCTTC
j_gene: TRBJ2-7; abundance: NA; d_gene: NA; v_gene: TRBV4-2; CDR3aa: CASSLTAATEQYF; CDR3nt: TGTGCCAGCAGCTTGACGGCAGCGACCGAGCAGTACTTC
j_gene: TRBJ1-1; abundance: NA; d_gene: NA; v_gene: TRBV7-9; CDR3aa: CASSKQMNTEAFF; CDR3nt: TGTGCCAGCAGCAAACAGATGAACACTGAAGCTTTCTTT
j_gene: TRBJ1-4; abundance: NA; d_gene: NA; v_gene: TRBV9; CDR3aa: CASSPALGSEKLFF; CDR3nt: TGTGCCAGCAGCCCAGCGTTGGGGAGTGAAAAACTGTTTTTT
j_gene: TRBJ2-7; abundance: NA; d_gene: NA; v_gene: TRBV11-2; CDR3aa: CASSSRYGAADEQYF; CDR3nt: TGTGCCAGCAGCTCTCGTTACGGCGCCGCGGACGAGCAGTACTTC
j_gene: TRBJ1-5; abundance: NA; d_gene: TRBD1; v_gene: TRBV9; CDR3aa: CASSRTGGGNQPQHF; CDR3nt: TGTGCCAGCAGCCGTACAGGGGGAGGCAATCAGCCCCAGCATTTT
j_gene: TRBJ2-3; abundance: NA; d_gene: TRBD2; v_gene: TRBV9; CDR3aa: CASSVGAGDPDTQYF; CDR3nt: TGTGCCAGCAGCGTAGGAGCGGGGGATCCAGATACGCAGTATTTT
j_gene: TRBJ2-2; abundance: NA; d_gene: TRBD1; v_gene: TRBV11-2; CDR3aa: CASSLAGQGTELFF; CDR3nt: TGTGCCAGCAGCTTAGCGGGACAGGGGACCGAGCTGTTTTTT
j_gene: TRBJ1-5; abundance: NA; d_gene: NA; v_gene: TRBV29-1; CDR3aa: CSVGLPGQPQHF; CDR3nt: TGCAGCGTTGGACTGCCTGGACAGCCCCAGCATTTT
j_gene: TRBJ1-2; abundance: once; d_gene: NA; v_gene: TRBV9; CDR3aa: CASSPGGGEGYTF; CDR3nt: TGTGCCAGCAGCCCTGGCGGGGGTGAGGGCTACACCTTC
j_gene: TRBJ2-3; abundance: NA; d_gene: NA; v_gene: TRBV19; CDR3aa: CASSYRPGGTGTDTQYF; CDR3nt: TGTGCCAGTAGCTATCGCCCAGGGGGGACAGGCACAGATACGCAGTATTTT
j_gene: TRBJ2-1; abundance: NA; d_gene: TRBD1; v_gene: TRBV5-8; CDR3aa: CASSLHPTGTGYTGQFF; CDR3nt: TGTGCCAGCAGTCTTCACCCGACCGGGACAGGGTACACTGGGCAGTTCTTC
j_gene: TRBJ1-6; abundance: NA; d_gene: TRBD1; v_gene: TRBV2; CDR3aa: CASSLGRGGQPLHF; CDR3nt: TGTGCCAGCAGTCTCGGCAGAGGGGGACAGCCCCTCCACTTT
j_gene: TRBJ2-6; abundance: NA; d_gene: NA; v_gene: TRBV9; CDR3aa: CASSVDGTKIGSGANVLTF; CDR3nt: TGTGCCAGCAGCGTAGATGGGACAAAGATAGGCTCTGGGGCCAACGTCCTGACTTTC
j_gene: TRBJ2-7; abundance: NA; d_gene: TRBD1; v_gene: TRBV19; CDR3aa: CASSDDRGSYEQYF; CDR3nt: TGTGCCAGTAGTGACGACAGGGGGAGCTACGAGCAGTACTTC
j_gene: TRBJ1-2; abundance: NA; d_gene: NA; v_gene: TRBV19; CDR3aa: CASGGGLYGYTF; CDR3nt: TGTGCCAGTGGGGGGGGATTATATGGCTACACCTTC
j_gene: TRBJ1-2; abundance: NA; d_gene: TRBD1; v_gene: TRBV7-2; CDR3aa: CASSLRQGVPLYTF; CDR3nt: TGTGCCAGCAGCCTAAGACAGGGAGTCCCCCTCTACACCTTC
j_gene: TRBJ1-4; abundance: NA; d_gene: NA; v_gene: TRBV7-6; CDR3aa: CASSLGDREKLFF; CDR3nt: TGTGCCAGCAGCTTAGGTGATCGGGAAAAACTGTTTTTT
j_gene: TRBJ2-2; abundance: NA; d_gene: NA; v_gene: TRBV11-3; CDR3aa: CASSLELGNTGELFF; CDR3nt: TGTGCCAGCAGCTTAGAGCTCGGGAACACCGGGGAGCTGTTTTTT
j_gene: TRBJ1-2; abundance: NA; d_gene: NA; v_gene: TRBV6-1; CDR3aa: CASSLTGYGYTF; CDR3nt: TGTGCCAGCAGTTTGACAGGATATGGCTACACCTTC
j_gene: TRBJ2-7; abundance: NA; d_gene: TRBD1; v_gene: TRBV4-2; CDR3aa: CASSQGQGVPYEQYF; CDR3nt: TGTGCCAGCAGCCAAGGCCAGGGGGTACCCTACGAGCAGTACTTC